These 6 T cell receptor beta chains came from one sample sequenced in a study of regulatory T cells in long-lasting Graves disease. Combining iRepertoire HTBI primers with Arm-PCR of CDR3 regions, the authors built TCR beta libraries. TCRdb called the multiplex PCR reads again in MiXCR, with one record for every CDR3 protein. The repertoire holds fewer than 350,000 distinct CDR3 sequences, with roughly 18% as singletons. The time point was: newly diagnosed GD, antithyroid drugs for less than 3 months. The TCR library was prepared using RNA isolated from PBMCs. The source was peripheral blood mononuclear cells (PBMCs), collected at new diagnosis, from a patient treated with antithyroid drugs. The receptor source for this set is a female donor with Graves disease.

The J gene is TRBJ2-7, the V gene TRBV29-1, with 9 bases identical to TRBD2. Losses at the gene ends were 3 bases for V and 2 bases for J; bases not matched to a gene: 5. CDR1 is SQVTM and CDR2 is ANQGSEA in the germline V gene. This CDR3 has 14 residues. CDR3 sequence (DNA): TGCAGCGTTGAGACTAGCGGAATTCCCTACGAGCAGTACTTC. It specifies CSVETSGIPYEQYF.

This clonotype has ten or more counts. V is TRBV7-3 and J is TRBJ2-1; D remains ambiguous. V shed 5 bases and J shed 7 bases, with 18 bases lying between them. The CDR3 has 15 amino acids. Germline V CDR1 and CDR2: SGHTA, FQGTGA. The chain's CDR3 is CASSPPRLGSNEQFF. CDR3 DNA: TGTGCCAGCAGCCCACCGCGGCTAGGCTCAAATGAGCAGTTCTTC. Combining the CDR3 with reference TRBV7-3 and TRBJ2-1 gives the whole variable domain GAGVSQTPSNKVTEKGKYVELRCDPISGHTALYWYRQSLGQGPEFLIYFQGTGAADDSGLPNDRFFAVRPEGSVSTLKIQRTERGDSAVYLCASSPPRLGSNEQFFGPGTRLTVL.

The chain links TRBV5-1 to TRBJ2-1; the D gene is possibly TRBD1 (6 bases). CDR1 and CDR2 from the germline V gene are SGHRS and YFSETQ. V was pared by 8 bases and J by 15 bases, with 21 bases between. The CDR3 contains 12 residues. DNA of the CDR3: TGCGCCAGTGCGTACCCCACAGGGAGTCTGTTCTTC. It codes for CASAYPTGSLFF.

In its sample, this clonotype was seen many times. The chain carries TRBV12-3 or TRBV12-4 and TRBJ1-4; possible D gene TRBD1, 5 bases. V was trimmed by 4 bases and J by 7 bases, leaving 25 bases between them. This CDR3 is 18 amino acids long. DNA for the CDR3: TGTGCCAGCAGTTCTTTGCTGTGGGAGGGGACGGACGCTGAAAAACTGTTTTTT. This codes for CASSSLLWEGTDAEKLFF.

This clonotype was observed at least ten times. The chain is built from TRBV6-1 and TRBJ1-5; no definite D call. The CDR3 sequence is 13 residues long. Germline V lookup: CDR1 MNHNS, CDR2 SASEGT. The germline V and J ends were trimmed by 2 bases and 3 bases, with 5 bases remaining between them. In nucleotides, the CDR3 is TGTGCCAGCAGTGAACAGCTCAATCAGCCCCAGCATTTT. Translation gives CASSEQLNQPQHF.

In this sample, this clonotype turned up once. The CDR3: CAKNGDSYNEQFF. For the CDR3, the DNA is TGTGCCAAAAACGGGGACTCCTACAATGAGCAGTTCTTC. The J gene is TRBJ2-1, the V gene TRBV2; TRBD2 might be the D (5 bases). CDR1 and CDR2 (germline): SNHLY, FYNNEI. The CDR3 spans 13 residues. The ends were cut back, 10 bases at V and 0 bases at J, with 10 bases in the middle. Using reference TRBV2 and TRBJ2-1 for the parts outside the CDR3, the full variable domain is EPEVTQTPSHQVTQMGQEVILRCVPISNHLYFYWYRQILGQKVEFLVSFYNNEISEKSEIFDDQFSVERPDGSNFTLKIRSTKLEDSAMYFCAKNGDSYNEQFFGPGTRLTVL.